The 27 T cell receptor beta chains given below trace back to one sample, sequenced in a study of graft-versus-host responses after intestinal transplantation. Their specific antigens are unknown. Method: immunoSEQ multiplex PCR; TCRdb's copy keeps in-frame clones and lacks some. In the table there are 150,000 or so clones, 92% of which are singletons. Here the sequenced sample was unstimulated CD4+ T cells sorted from spleen or lymph node cells, taken before intestinal transplant. The receptors here all came from a human donor who received an intestinal transplant.

J is TRBJ1-5 and V is TRBV7-8; D is uncertain. Germline V lookup: CDR1 SGHVS, CDR2 FQNEAQ. The V gene lost 1 base and the J gene lost 0 bases, with 10 bases spanning the gap. This CDR3 is 16 amino acids long. The CDR3 here is CASSLDGPFSNQPQHF. CDR3 bases: TGTGCCAGCAGCTTAGACGGACCATTTAGCAATCAGCCCCAGCATTTT.

The gene calls are TRBV10-3 and TRBJ2-3; D not resolved. This CDR3 is built from 15 residues. V was clipped by 6 bases and J by 0 bases, with 13 bases between them. CDR1 and CDR2 from the germline V gene are ENHRY and SYGVKD. The CDR3 region is CAISTYRPSTDTQYF. The CDR3 DNA is TGTGCCATCAGCACCTACCGGCCTAGCACAGATACGCAGTATTTT.

The rearrangement joins TRBV5-4 to TRBJ1-2, with 10 bases aligning to TRBD1. This CDR3 is 15 amino acids long. J was trimmed by 4 bases and V by 2 bases; bases with no gene match: 5. CDR1 is SGHNT, CDR2 YYREEE, per germline (reference sequence). The CDR3 is CASSFGTGEIYGYTF. The CDR3 DNA reads TGTGCCAGCAGCTTTGGGACAGGGGAGATCTATGGCTACACCTTC.

The V gene is TRBV19, the J gene TRBJ1-3; unclear D gene. This CDR3 is 15 amino acids long. V dropped 1 base and J dropped 2 bases, with 9 bases sitting between them. CDR1 is LNHDA and CDR2 is SQIVND in the germline V gene (reference sequence). The CDR3 region is CASSIGGVPGNTIYF. The CDR3 region has the DNA TGTGCCAGTAGTATAGGGGGAGTTCCTGGAAACACCATATATTTT.

The chain couples TRBV15 to TRBJ1-1, with TRBD1 matching 10 bases. The germline gives CDR1 LNHNV, CDR2 YYDKDF (reference sequence). The CDR3 extends over 16 amino acids. V shed 3 bases and J 4 bases; nucleotides not matched to a gene: 8. For the CDR3, the DNA is TGTGCCACCAGCAGGGGAGGGACAGGGGACCCCACTGAAGCTTTCTTT. As protein: CATSRGGTGDPTEAFF. Full variable domain (missing parts from reference TRBV15 and TRBJ1-1): DAMVIQNPRYQVTQFGKPVTLSCSQTLNHNVMYWYQQKSSQAPKLLFHYYDKDFNNEADTPDNFQSRRPNTSFCFLDIRSPGLGDTAMYLCATSRGGTGDPTEAFFGQGTRLTVV.

The genes are TRBV7-3 and TRBJ2-5; D is unresolved. CDR3 length equals 13 residues. V was trimmed by 5 bases and J by 1 base, leaving 8 bases between them. CDR1 SGHTA and CDR2 FQGTGA come from the germline V gene. CDR3 bases: TGTGCCAGCAGCCGGACGGCCCAAGAGACCCAGTACTTC. Encoded protein: CASSRTAQETQYF.

This chain joins TRBV28 and TRBJ1-2; D remains ambiguous. The CDR3 is made up of 15 amino acids. Looked up from germline, CDR1 is MDHEN and CDR2 is SYDVKM. Trimming pared 3 bases from V and 4 bases from J, leaving 15 bases between. CDR3 coding DNA: TGTGCCAGCAGTTTCCCTACTCCCGTGGGCTATGGCTACACCTTC. Translated: CASSFPTPVGYGYTF.

The chain links TRBV29-1 to TRBJ2-1; D is perhaps TRBD1 (6 bases). Trimming took off 5 bases at V and 0 bases at J, with 17 bases between the two ends. There are 16 residues in the CDR3. Germline CDR1 reads SQVTM; CDR2 reads ANQGSEA. Written as DNA, the CDR3 is TGCAGCGTTACCGGACTGCAGGGGAGCTCCTACAATGAGCAGTTCTTC. Amino acid sequence: CSVTGLQGSSYNEQFF.

The rearrangement links TRBV6-5 to TRBJ1-2, with D maybe TRBD1 (5 bases). The germline V gene encodes CDR1 MNHEY and CDR2 SVGAGI. Between the trimmed V and J ends, which lost 3 bases and 4 bases, there was a span of 15 bases. The CDR3 is 15 residues long. In nucleotides, the CDR3 is TGTGCCAGCAGTTATACTCCAGCAGGGCCCTATGGCTACACCTTC. It is translated as CASSYTPAGPYGYTF.

This CDR3 is CAWSDTGAGQPQHF. Here the CDR3 DNA reads TGTGCCTGGAGTGACACAGGGGCAGGTCAGCCCCAGCATTTT. The V call is TRBV30, the J call TRBJ1-5; TRBD1 aligns across 7 bases. The germline V gene has CDR1 GTSNPN and CDR2 SVGIG (reference sequence). V lost 1 base and J lost 6; bases outside the gene matches: 6. The CDR3 is 14 residues long.

The rearrangement uses TRBV7-9 and TRBJ1-4; D gene ambiguous. The CDR3 length is 17 residues. Germline V gene lookup returns CDR1 SEHNR and CDR2 FQNEAQ (reference sequence). V was cut by 5 bases and J by 3 bases, with 19 bases left in between. This chain's CDR3 is CASSPDGRPRANEKLFF. Written as DNA, the CDR3 is TGTGCCAGCAGCCCGGACGGGAGGCCGAGGGCTAATGAAAAACTGTTTTTT.

This chain joins TRBV7-3 and TRBJ2-1, with D possibly matching TRBD2 (5 bases). Deletions cut 5 bases from V and 0 bases from J, with 17 bases between. CDR3 length: 17 amino acids. Germline assignment: CDR1 SGHTA and CDR2 FQGTGA. CDR3 nucleotides: TGTGCCAGCAGCCATACGGCGGGCGGAAGCTCCTACAATGAGCAGTTCTTC. The encoded protein is CASSHTAGGSSYNEQFF.

The genes are TRBV6-6 and TRBJ1-1; tentative D call: TRBD1 (5 bases). This CDR3 region has 15 residues. The germline V gene encodes CDR1 MNHNY and CDR2 SVGAGI (reference sequence). Deletions cut 7 bases from V and 0 bases from J, with 15 bases between. CDR3 DNA: TGTGCCAGCACTACTAACCGGGGGTTGAACACTGAAGCTTTCTTT. Amino acids: CASTTNRGLNTEAFF.

V gene TRBV29-1 combines with J gene TRBJ1-2; 7 bases line up with TRBD1. Germline CDR1 is SQVTM and CDR2 is ANQGSEA. The trim removed 1 base at V and 5 bases at J, leaving 7 bases unmatched. The length of the CDR3 is 14 residues. CDR3 sequence: CSVEARQGLYGYTF. The CDR3 DNA follows: TGCAGCGTTGAAGCCCGACAGGGATTATATGGCTACACCTTC.

V gene TRBV27 combines with J gene TRBJ2-4; the D gene could be TRBD1 or TRBD2 (5 bases each). Germline V gene lookup returns CDR1 MNHEY and CDR2 SMNVEV (reference sequence). CDR3 length: 12 amino acids. V was cut by 5 bases and J by 7 bases, with 9 bases left in between. The CDR3 bases are TGTGCCAGCAGTCCGGGACGTAACATTCAGTACTTC. Its protein product is CASSPGRNIQYF.

This chain connects TRBV7-8 to TRBJ2-1; 13 bases agree with TRBD2. Trimming removed 5 bases from V and 4 bases from J; junction bases left unmatched: 5. Looked up from germline, CDR1 is SGHVS and CDR2 is FQNEAQ. The CDR3 is made up of 16 amino acids. The DNA of the CDR3 is TGTGCCAGCAGCAAAACTAGCGGGAGGGTTTACAATGAGCAGTTCTTC. Encoded protein: CASSKTSGRVYNEQFF.

The chain uses TRBV19 and TRBJ1-5; TRBD1 might be the D (6 bases). Trimming left V 6 bases short and J 0 bases short, with 18 bases between. Germline V gene sequence: CDR1 LNHDA, CDR2 SQIVND (reference sequence). The CDR3 runs to 17 residues. The CDR3 DNA sequence: TGTGCCAGTAGCGTTGGGACATGGAGATATAGCAATCAGCCCCAGCATTTT. Its translation: CASSVGTWRYSNQPQHF.

The V call is TRBV18, the J call TRBJ1-1; D possibly corresponds to TRBD1 (6 bases). Germline CDR1 is KGHSH and CDR2 is LQKENI. The CDR3 is 14 amino acids. Trimming pared 6 bases from V and 5 bases from J, leaving 16 bases between. The CDR3 is CASSPLGGRTEAFF. The CDR3 DNA follows: TGTGCCAGCTCTCCCCTTGGGGGGCGAACTGAAGCTTTCTTT.

This clone was picked up one time. The V call is TRBV27, the J call TRBJ2-7, with D perhaps TRBD1 (6 bases). Trimming took off 5 bases at V and 0 bases at J, with 8 bases between the two ends. Germline V gives CDR1 MNHEY, CDR2 SMNVEV (reference sequence). The length of the CDR3 is 13 residues. The DNA for the CDR3 is TGTGCCAGCAGTCCACAGGGCTCCTACGAGCAGTACTTC. It codes for CASSPQGSYEQYF.

The chain links TRBV7-3 to TRBJ2-2, with a weak D call TRBD1 (5 bases). Germline V CDR1 and CDR2: SGHTA, FQGTGA. The CDR3 consists of 14 residues. V was clipped by 2 bases and J by 9 bases, with 13 bases between them. DNA of the CDR3: TGTGCCAGCAGCTTAGACAGTAGCCTGCGGGAGCTGTTTTTT. It translates to CASSLDSSLRELFF. Drawing the rest from reference TRBV7-3 and TRBJ2-2, the complete variable domain is GAGVSQTPSNKVTEKGKYVELRCDPISGHTALYWYRQSLGQGPEFLIYFQGTGAADDSGLPNDRFFAVRPEGSVSTLKIQRTERGDSAVYLCASSLDSSLRELFFGEGSRLTVL.

For the CDR3, the DNA is TGTGCCAGCAGTGAAGTTTGGAATGAAAAACTGTTTTTT. As protein: CASSEVWNEKLFF. This rearrangement joins TRBV2 to TRBJ1-4; D uncertain. Germline CDR1 reads SNHLY; CDR2 reads FYNNEI. This CDR3 has 13 residues. V was trimmed by 1 base and J by 5 bases, leaving 5 bases between them.

The V gene is TRBV7-3, the J gene TRBJ2-7; 7 bases map to TRBD2. This CDR3 is built from 13 residues. Germline V lookup: CDR1 SGHTA, CDR2 FQGTGA. The V and J ends lost 2 bases and 5 bases, in that order; junction bases with no gene match: 3. The CDR3 here is CASSLYGLDEQYF. CDR3 nucleotides: TGTGCCAGCAGCTTATACGGACTAGACGAGCAGTACTTC.

The gene calls are TRBV6-1 and TRBJ1-2; a weak D match, TRBD1 (6 bases). Germline V gene data show CDR1 as MNHNS and CDR2 as SASEGT. The CDR3 runs to 13 residues. Trimming cost V 7 bases and J 10 bases, with 19 bases left between them. The CDR3 region is CASTPERGGYYTF. As DNA, the CDR3 is TGTGCCAGCACCCCAGAGAGAGGGGGATACTACACCTTC.

The rearrangement links TRBV5-1 to TRBJ2-1; 11 bases match TRBD2. Germline lookup yields CDR1 SGHRS and CDR2 YFSETQ. The CDR3 is made up of 15 amino acids. The V segment lost 4 bases and the J segment 4 bases; nucleotides outside the gene matches: 4. The CDR3, as DNA: TGCGCCAGCAGCCAGACTAGCGGGAATTACAATGAGCAGTTCTTC. Translated: CASSQTSGNYNEQFF.

The chain is built from TRBV2 and TRBJ2-2; 8 bases are a match to TRBD1. Per the germline V gene, CDR1 is SNHLY and CDR2 is FYNNEI. J was trimmed by 5 bases and V by 2 bases; bases with no gene match: 4. The CDR3 consists of 15 residues. The CDR3 is CASSEIQGATGELFF. CDR3 in DNA: TGTGCCAGCAGTGAAATCCAGGGGGCGACCGGGGAGCTGTTTTTT.

V gene TRBV30 combines with J gene TRBJ1-2; TRBD1 aligns across 8 bases. J gave up 7 bases and V 7 bases, and 14 bases lay outside the gene matches. The CDR3 spans 14 residues. Germline V gene data show CDR1 as GTSNPN and CDR2 as SVGIG (reference sequence). For the CDR3, the DNA is TGTGCCTCCCTTGACAGGGGCCGATTGGGTGGCTACACCTTC. Protein: CASLDRGRLGGYTF.

V usage is TRBV7-2 and J usage is TRBJ2-7; TRBD2 matches 7 bases. The CDR3 loop spans 14 amino acids. CDR1 and CDR2 (germline): SGHTA, FQGNSA. Losses at the gene ends were 3 bases for V and 3 bases for J; bases not matched to a gene: 5. CDR3 sequence (DNA): TGTGCCAGCAGCTTTACTAGCGCCAACTACGAGCAGTACTTC. Its translation: CASSFTSANYEQYF.